The 12 T cell receptor beta chains below come from one sample, sequenced in a study of blood T cell repertoires in COVID-19. Method: immunoSEQ multiplex PCR; TCRdb's copy keeps in-frame clones and lacks some. The sample includes a few hundred thousand clones, approximately 89% of them seen just once. The material sequenced was peripheral blood. The receptors here all came from a woman between 65 and 79 years old with COVID-19, enrolled during active disease.

The chain has TRBV5-1 and TRBJ1-1; D might be TRBD1 (6 bases). Looked up from germline, CDR1 is SGHRS and CDR2 is YFSETQ. Trimming pared 0 bases from V and 1 base from J, leaving 13 bases between. This CDR3 region has 16 residues. The CDR3 DNA sequence: TGCGCCAGCAGCTTGGCCCCGACAGGTTCGAACACTGAAGCTTTCTTT. Amino acids: CASSLAPTGSNTEAFF.

This clone was observed a single time. DNA of the CDR3: TGTGCCAGCAGTCCACGGACTAGCGGGATAACGGACGAGCAGTACTTC. Translation: CASSPRTSGITDEQYF. This chain uses TRBV27 with TRBJ2-7, with 12 bases that match TRBD2. V dropped 5 bases and J dropped 5; count of bases not matched to a gene: 10. The CDR3 has 16 amino acids. The germline gives CDR1 MNHEY, CDR2 SMNVEV (reference sequence).

This rearrangement joins TRBV5-1 to TRBJ1-3; D is unresolved. This CDR3 is built from 13 residues. Germline assignment: CDR1 SGHRS and CDR2 YFSETQ. Trimming left V 4 bases short and J 4 bases short, with 9 bases between. The CDR3 sequence is CASSKDFGNTIYF. CDR3 nucleotides: TGCGCCAGCAGCAAGGACTTCGGAAACACCATATATTTT.

The chain employs TRBV5-1 and TRBJ2-1; TRBD2 aligns across 9 bases. Germline V gives CDR1 SGHRS, CDR2 YFSETQ. J lost 8 bases, V lost 5 bases, and 8 bases had no gene match. The length of the CDR3 is 14 residues. The CDR3 here is CASRVLAGVHEQFF. The CDR3 coding sequence is TGCGCCAGCAGGGTATTAGCGGGAGTTCATGAGCAGTTCTTC. The complete variable domain, with remaining parts taken from reference TRBV5-1 and TRBJ2-1, reads KAGVTQTPRYLIKTRGQQVTLSCSPISGHRSVSWYQQTPGQGLQFLFEYFSETQRNKGNFPGRFSGRQFSNSRSEMNVSTLELGDSALYLCASRVLAGVHEQFFGPGTRLTVL.

The J gene is TRBJ1-2, the V gene TRBV3-1 (or the pseudogene TRBV3-2); 7 nucleotides align to TRBD1. The CDR3 is made up of 13 amino acids. CDR1 and CDR2 from the germline V gene are LGHDT and YNNKEL (reference sequence). V gave up 6 bases and J gave up 6 bases; unmatched junction bases: 7. The CDR3 spells CASSQQGIDGYTF. The CDR3 nucleotides are TGTGCCAGCAGTCAACAGGGGATCGATGGCTACACCTTC.

This chain links TRBV28 with TRBJ1-2; D not resolved. Per germline, CDR1 MDHEN and CDR2 SYDVKM. The length of the CDR3 is 13 residues. The ends were cut back, 5 bases at V and 5 bases at J, with 12 bases in the middle. The DNA of the CDR3 is TGTGCCAGCAGTCTAACAGTACAGTATGGCTACACCTTC. Translating it yields CASSLTVQYGYTF.

CDR3 sequence reads: CASTTAYGYTF. CDR3 bases: TGTGCCAGCACGACAGCATATGGCTACACCTTC. The rearrangement links TRBV6-1 to TRBJ1-2, with D perhaps TRBD1 (5 bases). This CDR3 has 11 amino acids. Looked up from germline, CDR1 is MNHNS and CDR2 is SASEGT. The ends were cut back, 7 bases at V and 5 bases at J, with 8 bases in the middle.

V is TRBV7-2 and J is TRBJ2-5; D gene unclear. The CDR3 is 15 amino acids. The V gene lost 0 bases and the J gene lost 2 bases, with 10 bases spanning the gap. Germline CDR1 and CDR2: SGHTA and FQGNSA. CDR3 in amino acids: CASSLARPVQETQYF. In DNA, the CDR3 is TGTGCCAGCAGCTTAGCTCGCCCAGTGCAAGAGACCCAGTACTTC.

The chain is built from TRBV5-4 and TRBJ2-3; 16 bases align to TRBD2. This CDR3 has 17 residues. Germline loops: CDR1 SGHNT, CDR2 YYREEE (reference sequence). J was trimmed by 6 bases and V by 4 bases; bases with no gene match: 8. CDR3 residues: CASSLGTSGRAFDTQYF. Written as DNA, the CDR3 is TGTGCCAGCAGCCTCGGGACTAGCGGGAGGGCCTTTGATACGCAGTATTTT.

The gene calls are TRBV11-1 and TRBJ2-1; D gene unclear. V lost 2 bases, J lost 9 bases, and 11 bases lay in between. From germline, CDR1 is SGHAT and CDR2 FQDESV (reference sequence). The CDR3 totals 13 residues. CDR3 protein: CASSLPLGGEQFF. CDR3 bases: TGTGCCAGCAGCTTACCGCTAGGCGGTGAGCAGTTCTTC.

The chain has TRBV19 and TRBJ1-2, with D maybe TRBD1 (5 bases). Trimming shortened V by 5 bases and J by 0 bases, and 10 bases separated the two germline ends. In germline, CDR1 is LNHDA, CDR2 SQIVND (reference sequence). The CDR3 runs 14 residues. CDR3 sequence: CASSVQGSNYGYTF. Here the CDR3 DNA reads TGTGCCAGTAGTGTCCAGGGTTCTAACTATGGCTACACCTTC.

V and J are TRBV12-3 or TRBV12-4 and TRBJ1-1; D may be TRBD1 (6 bases). The V gene lost 8 bases and the J gene lost 8 bases, with 18 bases spanning the gap. The CDR3 sequence is 13 residues long. CDR3 nucleotides: TGTGCCAGCTCGATAGGGACAAGGTCGGAAGCTTTCTTT. Translating it yields CASSIGTRSEAFF.